The text below deals with one T cell receptor beta chain. The PCR was carried out with 60 Vbeta primers and 13 Jbeta primers. Clones were read by immunoSEQ multiplex PCR, and TCRdb kept only the in-frame ones, dropping some. The data show around 150,000 clones, with roughly 87% seen just once and approximately 6% held by the top ten. The data belong to a study of cytomegalovirus exposure and HLA in healthy donors. Trimming cost V 6 bases and J 8 bases; bases outside gene matches: 9. Per germline, CDR1 MNHEY and CDR2 SMNVEV (reference sequence). The CDR3 length is 13 residues. The source material was PBMCs. This chain uses TRBV27 with TRBJ1-2; 7 bases align to TRBD1. This receptor was taken from a man aged 25 to 45 in good health and CMV-seropositive. CDR3: CASRRTGTAGYTF. The CDR3 nucleotides read TGTGCCAGCAGGAGGACAGGAACCGCCGGCTACACCTTC.